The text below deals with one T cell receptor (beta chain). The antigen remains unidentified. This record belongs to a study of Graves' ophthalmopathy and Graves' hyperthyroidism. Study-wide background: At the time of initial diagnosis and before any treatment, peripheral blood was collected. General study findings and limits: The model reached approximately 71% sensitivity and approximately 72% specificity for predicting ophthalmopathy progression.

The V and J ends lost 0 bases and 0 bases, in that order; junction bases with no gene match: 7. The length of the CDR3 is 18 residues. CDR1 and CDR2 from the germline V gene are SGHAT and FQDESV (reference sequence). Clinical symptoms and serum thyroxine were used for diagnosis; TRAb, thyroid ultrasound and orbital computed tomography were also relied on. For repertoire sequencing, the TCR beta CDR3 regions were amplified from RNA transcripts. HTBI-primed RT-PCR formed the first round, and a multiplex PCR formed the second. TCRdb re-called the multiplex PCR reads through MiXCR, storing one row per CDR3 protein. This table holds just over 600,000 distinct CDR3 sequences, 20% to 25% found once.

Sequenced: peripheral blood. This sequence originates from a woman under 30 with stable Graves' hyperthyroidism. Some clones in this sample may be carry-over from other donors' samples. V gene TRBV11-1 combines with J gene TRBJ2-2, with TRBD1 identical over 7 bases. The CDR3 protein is CASSLAGTANANTGELFF. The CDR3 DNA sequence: TGTGCCAGCAGCTTAGCCGGGACAGCTAACGCGAACACCGGGGAGCTGTTTTTT.